This T cell receptor (beta chain) was profiled in a study of T cells after yellow fever vaccination. Whole-study context: Fractions with few cells were prepared using SMART-Seq v4 Ultra Low Input. Points from the study as a whole: High-abundance clonotypes from the bulk population could contaminate FACS-sorted repertoires.

Template switching with 5'RACE generated the TCR cDNA and added a universal primer site and UMIs. TCRdb reanalysed the 5' RACE reads using MiXCR and keeps one entry per CDR3 protein. The sample has some 300,000 distinct CDR3 sequences, 8.5% to 10% seen once. Notes on this clonotype: Its matching antigen is unknown.

Per the germline V gene, CDR1 is SEHNR and CDR2 is FQNEAQ (reference sequence). The CDR3 consists of 14 residues. J lost 8 bases, V lost 4 bases, and 10 bases had no gene match. The TCR was taken from a young man who received the YFV17D yellow fever vaccine. Sequenced here: CD4+ T cells sorted from PBMCs, sampled 5 days after the yellow fever booster vaccination. V and J are TRBV7-9 and TRBJ1-1; 7 bases agree with TRBD1. CDR3 loop: CASSYIGGTVEAFF. The CDR3 nucleotides read TGTGCCAGCAGCTACATAGGGGGGACAGTGGAAGCTTTCTTT. Together with reference TRBV7-9 and TRBJ1-1, the CDR3 gives the full variable domain: DTGVSQNPRHKITKRGQNVTFRCDPISEHNRLYWYRQTLGQGPEFLTYFQNEAQLEKSRLLSDRFSAERPKGSFSTLEIQRTEQGDSAMYLCASSYIGGTVEAFFGQGTRLTVV.